This T cell receptor beta chain was found in a study of T cell responses to AZD1222 COVID-19 vaccine. Whole-study findings and limits: Elevations in Spike-specific TCR breadth and depth followed administration of two AZD1222 doses. AZD1222 recipients seropositive at baseline numbered only 5 to 7.

This clone has just one count. The antigen is unknown. Using immunoSEQ multiplex PCR, the repertoire was profiled, and TCRdb retains in-frame clones only, with some absent. In the table there are roughly 180,000 clones, 90% to 95% of which are singletons. This sequence originates from an adult who received the AZD1222 COVID-19 vaccine. Sequences were derived from peripheral blood, sampled 28 days after the second AZD1222 dose.

The CDR3, as DNA: TGTGCCAGCAGTGAACTAAGGGGAAGAGGAAACACCATATATTTT. Protein: CASSELRGRGNTIYF. The J gene is TRBJ1-3, the V gene TRBV6-1; tentatively, D is TRBD1 (5 bases). With 2 bases removed from V and 4 bases from J, the gap between germline ends came to 12 bases. CDR1 is MNHNS, CDR2 SASEGT, per germline. The length of the CDR3 is 15 residues.